Presented here are 30 T cell receptor beta chains from one specimen sequenced in a study of shared clonotypes between healthy human individuals. Data came from immunoSEQ multiplex PCR; TCRdb stores just in-frame clones and leaves some out. The table records about 480,000 clones, 79% of them present only once. The material sequenced was PBMCs. The source of these receptors is a middle-aged woman in good health. Some clones in this sample may be carry-over from other donors' samples.

This clone was recorded a few times. This sequence joins TRBV2 and TRBJ1-1; 7 bases agree with TRBD1. Trimming removed 6 bases from V and 11 bases from J; junction bases left unmatched: 9. CDR1 and CDR2 (germline): SNHLY, FYNNEI. The CDR3 runs 12 residues. The CDR3 coding sequence is TGTGCCAGCAGCGGACAGGAGTTGGATGCTTTCTTT. Protein sequence: CASSGQELDAFF.

The V call is TRBV4-3, the J call TRBJ2-6; either TRBD1 or TRBD2 may supply D (7 bases each). Between the trimmed V and J ends, which lost 0 bases and 0 bases, there was a span of 15 bases. Germline V CDR1 and CDR2: LGHNA, YSLEER. This CDR3 is 19 amino acids long. Here the CDR3 DNA reads TGCGCCAGCAGCCAAGATTTAGGGGGCGGGGGCTCTGGGGCCAACGTCCTGACTTTC. It encodes CASSQDLGGGGSGANVLTF.

This clone was recorded once. V is TRBV28 and J is TRBJ2-1, with D possibly matching TRBD2 (6 bases). V dropped 7 bases and J dropped 6 bases, with 16 bases sitting between them. CDR1 MDHEN and CDR2 SYDVKM come from the germline V gene. CDR3 length: 14 residues. DNA of the CDR3: TGTGCCAGCAACCAGGACTACCCAAGCAATGAGCAGTTCTTC. It codes for CASNQDYPSNEQFF.

This chain connects TRBV6-5 to TRBJ2-3; 10 bases are shared with TRBD1. V lost 0 bases to trimming and J lost 4 bases; unmatched junction nucleotides: 4. The germline gives CDR1 MNHEY, CDR2 SVGAGI. There are 16 residues in the CDR3. The CDR3 reads CASSYSVGQGPDTQYF. In DNA form, the CDR3 reads TGTGCCAGCAGTTACTCGGTGGGACAGGGGCCAGATACGCAGTATTTT.

The J gene is TRBJ1-5, the V gene TRBV6-5, with D possibly TRBD1 on 6 matching bases. The CDR3 runs 13 residues. The V gene lost 5 bases and the J gene lost 6 bases, with 11 bases spanning the gap. Germline CDR1 is MNHEY and CDR2 is SVGAGI. CDR3 bases: TGTGCCAGCAGTAGTGGGACAAGTCAGCCCCAGCATTTT. The encoded protein is CASSSGTSQPQHF.

The rearrangement joins TRBV7-3 to TRBJ2-1; possibly TRBD2 for D (6 bases). Trimming cost V 0 bases and J 2 bases, with 14 bases left between them. CDR3 length equals 17 residues. The germline gives CDR1 SGHTA, CDR2 FQGTGA. As DNA, the CDR3 is TGTGCCAGCAGCTTAACCGCAGGGTCGGGAGCCTACAATGAGCAGTTCTTC. It codes for CASSLTAGSGAYNEQFF.

The chain couples TRBV5-1 to TRBJ2-2; D is perhaps TRBD1 or TRBD2 (6 bases each). The V gene lost 9 bases and the J gene lost 3 bases, with 21 bases spanning the gap. The CDR3 is made up of 16 amino acids. The germline CDR1 and CDR2 sequences are SGHRS and YFSETQ. The CDR3 here is CATHSGPGEDTGELFF. The CDR3 DNA reads as TGCGCCACCCATTCCGGGCCAGGGGAGGACACCGGGGAGCTGTTTTTT.

Comments on this clone: Different DNA sequences within this sample yield the same CDR3. V gene TRBV7-9 combines with J gene TRBJ1-1; possible D gene TRBD1, 5 bases. This CDR3 spans 14 amino acids. V was pared by 3 bases and J by 2 bases, with 10 bases between. Germline CDR1 reads SEHNR; CDR2 reads FQNEAQ (reference sequence). CDR3 in amino acids: CASSFPGENTEAFF. CDR3 sequence (DNA): TGTGCCAGCAGCTTCCCGGGGGAAAACACTGAAGCTTTCTTT.

V and J are TRBV27 and TRBJ2-7; D gene ambiguous. The V gene's germline CDR1 is MNHEY and CDR2 SMNVEV (reference sequence). The CDR3 length is 13 residues. Trimming removed 4 bases at V and 0 bases at J, with 7 bases between. The CDR3 sequence is CASSSDGSYEQYF. The CDR3 coding sequence is TGTGCCAGCAGTTCGGACGGCTCCTACGAGCAGTACTTC.

The rearrangement joins TRBV11-2 to TRBJ2-2, with D maybe TRBD2 (6 bases). The germline V and J ends were trimmed by 7 bases and 4 bases, with 16 bases remaining between them. CDR1 is SGHAT, CDR2 FQNNGV, per germline. This CDR3 is 15 amino acids long. The CDR3 loop is CASTLRAGFTGELFF. The CDR3, as DNA: TGTGCCAGCACACTTCGGGCGGGGTTCACCGGGGAGCTGTTTTTT.

The gene calls are TRBV5-1 and TRBJ2-7, with 11 positions matching TRBD2. The CDR3 consists of 15 residues. The germline gives CDR1 SGHRS, CDR2 YFSETQ. V shed 3 bases and J 7 bases; nucleotides not matched to a gene: 9. The CDR3 DNA reads as TGCGCCAGCAGCTCACAGACTAGCGGGAAGGGAGAGCAGTACTTC. Protein sequence: CASSSQTSGKGEQYF.

The chain couples TRBV2 to TRBJ2-6, with 7 bases aligning to TRBD1. Trimming removed 7 bases from V and 0 bases from J; junction bases left unmatched: 6. From germline, CDR1 is SNHLY and CDR2 FYNNEI. The CDR3 has 16 amino acids. The CDR3 DNA follows: TGTGCCAGCACCAGGACAGGCCTCTCTGGGGCCAACGTCCTGACTTTC. This sequence encodes CASTRTGLSGANVLTF. Drawing the rest from reference TRBV2 and TRBJ2-6, the complete variable domain is EPEVTQTPSHQVTQMGQEVILRCVPISNHLYFYWYRQILGQKVEFLVSFYNNEISEKSEIFDDQFSVERPDGSNFTLKIRSTKLEDSAMYFCASTRTGLSGANVLTFGAGSRLTVL.

This chain links TRBV7-8 with TRBJ2-7; D is undetermined. The germline V gene has CDR1 SGHVS and CDR2 FQNEAQ. Trimming took 3 bases from V and 2 from J, leaving 20 bases between them. This CDR3 is 17 amino acids long. DNA for the CDR3: TGTGCCAGCAGCTTCGATAGGTCGTTACTGGCAGCCTACGAGCAGTACTTC. Protein sequence: CASSFDRSLLAAYEQYF. Based on the CDR3 plus reference TRBV7-8 and TRBJ2-7, the full variable domain is GAGVSQSPRYKVAKRGQDVALRCDPISGHVSLFWYQQALGQGPEFLTYFQNEAQLDKSGLPSDRFFAERPEGSVSTLKIQRTQQEDSAVYLCASSFDRSLLAAYEQYFGPGTRLTVT.

The V and J genes are TRBV7-8 and TRBJ1-5; D uncertain. CDR1 and CDR2 from the germline V gene are SGHVS and FQNEAQ. Trimming removed 1 base from V and 2 bases from J, with 12 bases in between. The CDR3 covers 16 residues. The chain's CDR3 is CASSLERGLGNQPQHF. CDR3 DNA sequence: TGTGCCAGCAGCTTAGAGAGAGGGCTTGGCAATCAGCCCCAGCATTTT.

Only one count was recorded for this clone. This sequence joins TRBV29-1 and TRBJ2-3, with a weak D call TRBD1 (5 bases). The CDR3 is 14 amino acids. Trimming took off 3 bases at V and 4 bases at J, with 14 bases between the two ends. Per the germline V gene, CDR1 is SQVTM and CDR2 is ANQGSEA. The CDR3 here is CSVEPGKSADTQYF. The CDR3 nucleotides read TGCAGCGTTGAGCCAGGGAAGAGCGCAGATACGCAGTATTTT.

V is TRBV12-5 and J is TRBJ2-5; 7 positions agree with TRBD1. The CDR3 is 14 amino acids. V lost 4 bases and J lost 2; bases outside the gene matches: 4. CDR1 and CDR2 from the germline V gene are LGHNT and FRNRAP. CDR3 DNA sequence: TGTGCTAGTGGTTATGGGACAGATCAAGAGACCCAGTACTTC. This translates into CASGYGTDQETQYF.

This clone came up once. The gene calls are TRBV7-9 and TRBJ2-3, with 8 bases aligning to TRBD1. The CDR3 loop spans 15 amino acids. Losses at the gene ends were 7 bases for V and 1 base for J; bases not matched to a gene: 7. Per the germline V gene, CDR1 is SEHNR and CDR2 is FQNEAQ (reference sequence). The CDR3 reads CASTDPDRGTDTQYF. The CDR3 DNA reads TGTGCCAGCACCGACCCGGACAGGGGCACAGATACGCAGTATTTT.

The rearrangement links TRBV11-1 to TRBJ2-1; D might be TRBD2 (5 bases). Germline V gene data show CDR1 as SGHAT and CDR2 as FQDESV (reference sequence). V lost 5 bases and J 6 bases, leaving 8 bases between the germline ends. The CDR3 spans 12 residues. CDR3 in amino acids: CASSPSLNEQFF. CDR3 sequence (DNA): TGTGCCAGCAGCCCTAGCCTCAATGAGCAGTTCTTC.

The chain employs TRBV28 and TRBJ2-2; 15 nucleotides match TRBD2. Germline CDR1 reads MDHEN; CDR2 reads SYDVKM. With 4 bases clipped from V and 6 bases from J, the junction kept 9 bases outside the gene matches. This CDR3 region has 18 residues. CDR3 region: CASSSRGLAGGLAGELFF. The CDR3, as DNA: TGTGCCAGCAGTTCCCGGGGACTAGCGGGAGGTTTGGCCGGGGAGCTGTTTTTT.

This clone was seen at least ten times. The V and J genes are TRBV20-1 and TRBJ2-7; the D is unclear. Germline V gives CDR1 DFQATT, CDR2 SNEGSKA (reference sequence). CDR3 length equals 11 residues. V lost 7 bases to trimming and J lost 2 bases, with 9 bases between them. The CDR3 DNA follows: TGCAGTGGAAGTTCCGCCTACGAGCAGTACTTC. Translating it yields CSGSSAYEQYF.

The table lists this clone with a few counts. The gene calls are TRBV4-2 and TRBJ2-5; D gene ambiguous. Trimming took off 0 bases at V and 2 bases at J, with 10 bases between the two ends. CDR1 and CDR2 from the germline V gene are LGHNA and YNFKEQ. The CDR3 sequence is 15 residues long. The CDR3 is CASSQEGLPQETQYF. The CDR3 DNA reads as TGTGCCAGCAGCCAAGAAGGTCTACCTCAAGAGACCCAGTACTTC.

The chain joins TRBV29-1 to TRBJ1-5; 9 nucleotides align to TRBD1. V shed 6 bases and J 0 bases; nucleotides not matched to a gene: 3. Germline loops: CDR1 SQVTM, CDR2 ANQGSEA. The CDR3 covers 14 residues. In DNA form, the CDR3 reads TGCAGCGTGGGGACAGGGCTTAGCAATCAGCCCCAGCATTTT. It is translated as CSVGTGLSNQPQHF.

V is TRBV5-1 and J is TRBJ1-1, with TRBD1 matching 10 bases. From germline, CDR1 is SGHRS and CDR2 YFSETQ. The V and J ends lost 4 bases and 0 bases, in that order; junction bases with no gene match: 3. This CDR3 contains 15 residues. The CDR3 loop reads CASSPGTGVNTEAFF. The DNA for the CDR3 is TGCGCCAGCAGCCCCGGGACAGGGGTGAACACTGAAGCTTTCTTT.

J is TRBJ1-2 and V is TRBV6-4; tentatively, D is TRBD1 (5 bases). Germline values: CDR1 MRHNA, CDR2 SNTAGT. Trimming shortened V by 2 bases and J by 8 bases, and 12 bases separated the two germline ends. The CDR3 runs to 13 residues. DNA for the CDR3: TGTGCCAGCAGTGACCAGGGTTCGTACGGCTACACCTTC. Amino acid sequence: CASSDQGSYGYTF.

The chain is built from TRBV7-9 and TRBJ2-5; D gene unclear. V was shortened by 0 bases and J by 2 bases, with 10 bases between the two germline ends. This CDR3 region has 15 residues. Looked up from germline, CDR1 is SEHNR and CDR2 is FQNEAQ (reference sequence). As DNA, the CDR3 is TGTGCCAGCAGCTTAGCGTCGTCAGGACAAGAGACCCAGTACTTC. Protein: CASSLASSGQETQYF.

The V gene is TRBV7-8, the J gene TRBJ1-1; 7 bases are shared with TRBD1. The CDR3 consists of 11 residues. Trimming at V came to 8 bases and at J to 6 bases, leaving 3 bases not matched to a gene. Germline-derived CDR1 and CDR2 are SGHVS and FQNEAQ. DNA for the CDR3: TGTGCCAGCCGACAGGGACCTGAAGCTTTCTTT. It yields the protein CASRQGPEAFF.

The chain uses TRBV5-1 and TRBJ1-2, with D tentatively TRBD1 (6 bases). Trimming left V 0 bases short and J 5 bases short, with 11 bases between. The CDR3 length is 14 residues. Per germline, CDR1 SGHRS and CDR2 YFSETQ. For the CDR3, the DNA is TGCGCCAGCAGCTTGGGACAGGATCTATATGGCTACACCTTC. It specifies CASSLGQDLYGYTF.

The chain joins TRBV2 to TRBJ2-2; D unclear. The V end was cut by 3 bases, the J end by 6 bases, with 11 bases between. The V gene's germline CDR1 is SNHLY and CDR2 FYNNEI. CDR3 length: 14 amino acids. CDR3 residues: CASSDVVGAGELFF. CDR3 coding DNA: TGTGCCAGCAGTGATGTTGTTGGGGCCGGGGAGCTGTTTTTT. The full variable domain, with the rest looked up from reference TRBV2 and TRBJ2-2, is EPEVTQTPSHQVTQMGQEVILRCVPISNHLYFYWYRQILGQKVEFLVSFYNNEISEKSEIFDDQFSVERPDGSNFTLKIRSTKLEDSAMYFCASSDVVGAGELFFGEGSRLTVL.

This clone was detected only once. The gene calls are TRBV30 and TRBJ1-5; TRBD1 might be the D (5 bases). The CDR3 has 13 residues. Trimming shortened V by 2 bases and J by 4 bases, and 9 bases separated the two germline ends. Per the germline V gene, CDR1 is GTSNPN and CDR2 is SVGIG (reference sequence). The CDR3 protein is CAWSRGDNQPQHF. CDR3 in DNA: TGTGCCTGGAGTAGGGGCGATAATCAGCCCCAGCATTTT.

This clone has a single count. The CDR3 region is CAFSDESSYNSPLHF. The DNA of the CDR3 is TGTGCCTTTTCGGATGAAAGCTCCTATAATTCACCCCTCCACTTT. The chain joins TRBV30 to TRBJ1-6; D is unclear. Germline V gives CDR1 GTSNPN, CDR2 SVGIG (reference sequence). With 7 bases removed from V and 0 bases from J, the gap between germline ends came to 13 bases. CDR3 length: 15 residues.